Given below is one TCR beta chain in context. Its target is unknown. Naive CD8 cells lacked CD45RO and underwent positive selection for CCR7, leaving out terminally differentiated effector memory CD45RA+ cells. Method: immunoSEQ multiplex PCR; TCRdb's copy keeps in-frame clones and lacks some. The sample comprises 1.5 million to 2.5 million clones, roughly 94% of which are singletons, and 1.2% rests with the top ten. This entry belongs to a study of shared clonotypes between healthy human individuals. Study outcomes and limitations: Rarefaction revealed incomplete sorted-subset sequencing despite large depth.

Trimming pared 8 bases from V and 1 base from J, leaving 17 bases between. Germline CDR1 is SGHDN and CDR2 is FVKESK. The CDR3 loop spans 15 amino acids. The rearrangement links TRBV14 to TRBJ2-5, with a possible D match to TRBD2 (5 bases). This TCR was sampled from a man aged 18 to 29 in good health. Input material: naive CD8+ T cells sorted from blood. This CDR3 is CASAPGVQSQETQYF. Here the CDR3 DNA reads TGTGCCAGCGCACCCGGGGTGCAGTCCCAAGAGACCCAGTACTTC.